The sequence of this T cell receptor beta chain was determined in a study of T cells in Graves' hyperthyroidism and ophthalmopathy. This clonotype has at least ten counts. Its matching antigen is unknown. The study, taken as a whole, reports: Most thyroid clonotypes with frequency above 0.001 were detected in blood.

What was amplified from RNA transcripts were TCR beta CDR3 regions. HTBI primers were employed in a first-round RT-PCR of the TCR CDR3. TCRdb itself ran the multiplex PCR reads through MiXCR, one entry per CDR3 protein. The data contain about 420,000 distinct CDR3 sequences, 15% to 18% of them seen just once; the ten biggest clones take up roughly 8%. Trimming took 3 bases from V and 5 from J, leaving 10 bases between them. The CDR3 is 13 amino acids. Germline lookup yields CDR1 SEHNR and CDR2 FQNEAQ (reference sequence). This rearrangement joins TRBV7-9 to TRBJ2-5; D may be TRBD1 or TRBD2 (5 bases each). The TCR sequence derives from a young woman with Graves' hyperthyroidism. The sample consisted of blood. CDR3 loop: CASSFAGSETQYF. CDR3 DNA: TGTGCCAGCAGCTTTGCAGGGAGCGAGACCCAGTACTTC.